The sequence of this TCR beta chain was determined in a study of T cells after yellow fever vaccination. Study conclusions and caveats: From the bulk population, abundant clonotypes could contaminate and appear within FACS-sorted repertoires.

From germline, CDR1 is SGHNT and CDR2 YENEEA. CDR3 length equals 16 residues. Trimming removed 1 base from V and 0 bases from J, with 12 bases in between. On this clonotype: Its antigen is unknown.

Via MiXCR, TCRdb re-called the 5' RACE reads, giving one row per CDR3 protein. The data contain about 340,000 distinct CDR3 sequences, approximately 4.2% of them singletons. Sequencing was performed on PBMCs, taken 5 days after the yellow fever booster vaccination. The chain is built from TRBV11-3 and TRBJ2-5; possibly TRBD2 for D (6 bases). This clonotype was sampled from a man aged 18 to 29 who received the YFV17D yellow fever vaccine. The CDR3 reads CASSLGEETYQETQYF. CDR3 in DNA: TGTGCCAGCAGCTTAGGGGAGGAGACCTACCAAGAGACCCAGTACTTC.